This T cell receptor beta chain was found in a study of blood T cell repertoires in COVID-19. At the level of the study: The United States, Italy and Spain supplied acute and convalescent COVID-19 samples. PBMCs, B-cell-depleted T cells, or T cells were the source of the cDNA or gDNA that made up the material.

In the authors' methods: For nucleated cells, counts were estimated from reference gene primer amplification. Using immunoSEQ multiplex PCR, the repertoire was profiled, and TCRdb retains in-frame clones only, with some absent. The V and J calls and clone size come from that table; D and trimming were worked out from the DNA. This sample carries under 350,000 clones, about 80% of them seen once, and the ten largest clones take around a tenth. CDR3 size: 18 residues. The V end lost 0 bases, the J end lost 5 bases, and 18 bases lay between the germline ends. Germline assignment: CDR1 SGDLS and CDR2 YYNGEE.

The clonotype originates from a woman aged 45 to 65 who had recovered from COVID-19. This sequence joins TRBV9 and TRBJ2-6; a weak D match, TRBD2 (5 bases). Input material: peripheral blood. DNA of the CDR3: TGTGCCAGCAGCGTAGACGAGGACTTTTATAAACGGGCCAACGTCCTGACTTTC. Its translation is CASSVDEDFYKRANVLTF.